The 23 T cell receptor beta chains in this list originate from one sample, sequenced in a study of control samples from healthy donors and cancer patients. Sequencing used immunoSEQ multiplex PCR; TCRdb keeps in-frame clones, though not all of them. The sample yields 100,000 to 150,000 clones, around 90% seen once. The sample taken for sequencing was blood. These receptors all come from a man aged 40-49 years in good health.

The chain is built from TRBV6-5 and TRBJ1-5, with a weak D call TRBD1 (6 bases). The CDR3 runs 13 residues. Germline V lookup: CDR1 MNHEY, CDR2 SVGAGI. V lost 11 bases, J lost 4 bases, and 15 bases lay in between. The CDR3 region is CAYSGARNQPQHF. The CDR3 coding sequence is TGTGCCTACTCGGGGGCGCGGAATCAGCCCCAGCATTTT.

V gene TRBV7-9 combines with J gene TRBJ2-7; D is unresolved. Germline values: CDR1 SEHNR, CDR2 FQNEAQ (reference sequence). V shed 0 bases and J shed 0 bases, with 6 bases lying between them. This CDR3 region has 14 residues. The DNA of the CDR3 is TGTGCCAGCAGCTTAGCAGGAAACTCCTACGAGCAGTACTTC. Translating gives CASSLAGNSYEQYF.

The genes are TRBV19 and TRBJ2-5, with D tentatively TRBD1 or TRBD2 (5 bases each). The CDR3 sequence is 14 residues long. Trimming took 1 base from V and 5 from J, leaving 11 bases between them. CDR1 is LNHDA, CDR2 SQIVND, per germline (reference sequence). The CDR3 coding sequence is TGTGCCAGTAGTATAGGCCGGGGCGGCGAGACCCAGTACTTC. It encodes CASSIGRGGETQYF.

The rearrangement uses TRBV30 and TRBJ1-2; D is unresolved. CDR1 is GTSNPN, CDR2 SVGIG, per germline (reference sequence). The CDR3 totals 12 residues. Trimming took 1 base from V and 8 from J, leaving 11 bases between them. This CDR3 is CAWSATREGYTF. CDR3 sequence (DNA): TGTGCCTGGAGTGCTACACGGGAGGGCTACACCTTC. Together with reference TRBV30 and TRBJ1-2, the CDR3 gives the full variable domain: SQTIHQWPATLVQPVGSPLSLECTVEGTSNPNLYWYRQAAGRGLQLLFYSVGIGQISSEVPQNLSASRPQDRQFILSSKKLLLSDSGFYLCAWSATREGYTFGSGTRLTVV.

J is TRBJ1-1 and V is TRBV5-1; D unresolved. The germline V and J ends were trimmed by 4 bases and 1 base, with 20 bases remaining between them. Germline CDR1 SGHRS, CDR2 YFSETQ. CDR3 length: 17 amino acids. The chain's CDR3 is CASSTQPLRFPNTEAFF. The CDR3 nucleotides are TGCGCCAGCAGCACCCAACCACTCAGGTTCCCGAACACTGAAGCTTTCTTT.

The chain recombines TRBV6-5 with TRBJ1-1; the match to TRBD1 covers 8 bases. J gave up 5 bases and V 6 bases, and 5 bases lay outside the gene matches. This CDR3 contains 13 residues. Germline V gene lookup returns CDR1 MNHEY and CDR2 SVGAGI. CDR3 sequence reads: CASSTTGGTEAFF. The CDR3 bases are TGTGCCAGCAGCACCACAGGGGGGACTGAAGCTTTCTTT.

This sequence joins TRBV2 and TRBJ2-7; tentatively, D is TRBD1 (6 bases). This CDR3 is built from 12 residues. In germline, CDR1 is SNHLY, CDR2 FYNNEI. V dropped 8 bases and J dropped 1 base, with 9 bases sitting between them. CDR3 loop: CASAGESYEQYF. The DNA for the CDR3 is TGTGCCAGCGCAGGGGAATCCTACGAGCAGTACTTC. The full variable domain, rest sourced from reference TRBV2 and TRBJ2-7, is EPEVTQTPSHQVTQMGQEVILRCVPISNHLYFYWYRQILGQKVEFLVSFYNNEISEKSEIFDDQFSVERPDGSNFTLKIRSTKLEDSAMYFCASAGESYEQYFGPGTRLTVT.

In DNA form, the CDR3 reads TGCGCCAGCAAACTAGCGGCTAACAATGAGCAGTTCTTC. This codes for CASKLAANNEQFF. This sequence joins TRBV5-1 and TRBJ2-1, with 8 bases identical to TRBD2. The CDR3 spans 13 residues. Trimming cost V 6 bases and J 5 bases; bases outside gene matches: 4. Germline CDR1 reads SGHRS; CDR2 reads YFSETQ. Drawing the rest from reference TRBV5-1 and TRBJ2-1, the complete variable domain is KAGVTQTPRYLIKTRGQQVTLSCSPISGHRSVSWYQQTPGQGLQFLFEYFSETQRNKGNFPGRFSGRQFSNSRSEMNVSTLELGDSALYLCASKLAANNEQFFGPGTRLTVL.

This chain uses TRBV19 with TRBJ2-7, with 8 positions matching TRBD1. The V segment lost 6 bases and the J segment 5 bases; nucleotides outside the gene matches: 9. This CDR3 comprises 14 residues. The germline V gene encodes CDR1 LNHDA and CDR2 SQIVND (reference sequence). CDR3 bases: TGTGCCAGTAGCCCAACCAGGGGGCAACACGAGCAGTACTTC. As protein: CASSPTRGQHEQYF.

The DNA of the CDR3 is TGTGCCAGCAGTGAAGGAACAGGGAATAATTCACCCCTCCACTTT. This gives the protein CASSEGTGNNSPLHF. The V call is TRBV6-1, the J call TRBJ1-6; possibly TRBD1 for D (6 bases). The V gene lost 1 base and the J gene lost 5 bases, with 9 bases spanning the gap. The germline CDR1 and CDR2 sequences are MNHNS and SASEGT. This CDR3 has 15 amino acids.

The chain combines TRBV6-5 with TRBJ1-1, with a weak D call TRBD1 (6 bases). V was pared by 7 bases and J by 4 bases, with 13 bases between. The CDR3 runs 13 residues. CDR1 is MNHEY and CDR2 is SVGAGI in the germline V gene. CDR3 nucleotides: TGTGCCAGCACTGGGGGGCTGTCCACTGAAGCTTTCTTT. This encodes CASTGGLSTEAFF.

This chain uses TRBV10-3 with TRBJ1-1; no definite D call. Trimming cost V 4 bases and J 1 base, with 7 bases left between them. Germline loops: CDR1 ENHRY, CDR2 SYGVKD. This CDR3 is built from 13 residues. As DNA, the CDR3 is TGTGCCATCAGTGGCCTTAGGAACACTGAAGCTTTCTTT. Protein: CAISGLRNTEAFF.

The chain combines TRBV7-9 with TRBJ1-2, with D perhaps TRBD1 (5 bases). The V and J ends lost 2 bases and 3 bases respectively, with 10 bases between them. This CDR3 contains 14 residues. Looked up from germline, CDR1 is SEHNR and CDR2 is FQNEAQ (reference sequence). CDR3 region: CASSLKQGHYGYTF. DNA for the CDR3: TGTGCCAGCAGCTTAAAGCAGGGACACTATGGCTACACCTTC.

The J gene is TRBJ2-5, the V gene TRBV30; a weak D match, TRBD1 (6 bases). The V gene's germline CDR1 is GTSNPN and CDR2 SVGIG (reference sequence). There are 13 residues in the CDR3. The V end lost 5 bases, the J end lost 7 bases, and 17 bases lay between the germline ends. CDR3 protein: CAWDQGRTGTQYF. The CDR3 DNA sequence: TGTGCCTGGGACCAGGGGCGAACAGGGACCCAGTACTTC.

The chain recombines TRBV15 with TRBJ1-2; D perhaps matches TRBD1 (5 bases). The V end was cut by 0 bases, the J end by 3 bases, with 11 bases between. This CDR3 has 15 amino acids. Germline values: CDR1 LNHNV, CDR2 YYDKDF (reference sequence). CDR3 in DNA: TGTGCCACCAGCAGAGACAGGGCGGGGTACTATGGCTACACCTTC. Its protein product is CATSRDRAGYYGYTF.

The CDR3 bases are TGTGCCAGCAGACCCAGCGGGGGGGCCAATGAGCAGTTCTTC. This translates into CASRPSGGANEQFF. V usage is TRBV7-2 and J usage is TRBJ2-1; 10 bases align to TRBD2. The CDR3 has 14 residues. The junction had 5 bases not matched to a gene; V was cut back by 6 bases and J by 6 bases. Germline-derived CDR1 and CDR2 are SGHTA and FQGNSA.

Note on this clone: One junction end does not reproduce the germline sequence, and a read error may be involved. The chain employs TRBV30 and TRBJ1-4, with a weak D call TRBD1 (5 bases). The CDR3 runs to 12 residues. Germline CDR1 and CDR2: GTSNPN and SVGIG (reference sequence). CDR3 coding DNA: TGTGCCGGGAGCCAGGACACTGAAAAACTGTTTTTT. Encoded protein: CAGSQDTEKLFF.

The rearrangement links TRBV27 to TRBJ1-5; D gene ambiguous. V was shortened by 5 bases and J by 5 bases, with 13 bases between the two germline ends. From germline, CDR1 is MNHEY and CDR2 SMNVEV (reference sequence). The CDR3 is 14 amino acids. In DNA, the CDR3 is TGTGCCAGCAGTCCGCGGTCGGGCCATCAGCCCCAGCATTTT. It yields the protein CASSPRSGHQPQHF.

The J gene is TRBJ2-5, the V gene TRBV19; D gene uncertain. Trimming cost V 8 bases and J 4 bases, with 14 bases left between them. The CDR3 consists of 13 residues. Germline V gene data show CDR1 as LNHDA and CDR2 as SQIVND (reference sequence). The CDR3 sequence is CASGPILIETQYF. The CDR3 DNA reads as TGTGCCAGTGGCCCGATATTAATAGAGACCCAGTACTTC.

The chain has TRBV19 and TRBJ2-5; 9 bases are a match to TRBD2. Unmatched junction bases numbered 16, after V lost 8 bases and J lost 3 bases. Germline assignment: CDR1 LNHDA and CDR2 SQIVND (reference sequence). This CDR3 spans 17 amino acids. The CDR3 here is CASCRVAGASVKETQYF. The CDR3 nucleotides are TGTGCCAGTTGTAGAGTAGCGGGGGCTTCGGTGAAAGAGACCCAGTACTTC.

This sequence joins TRBV6-5 and TRBJ1-1, with D perhaps matching TRBD1 (6 bases). The ends were cut back, 6 bases at V and 8 bases at J, with 13 bases in the middle. Germline lookup yields CDR1 MNHEY and CDR2 SVGAGI. There are 12 residues in the CDR3. The CDR3 bases are TGTGCCAGCAGCCGATACAGGGAAGAAGCTTTCTTT. Translation gives CASSRYREEAFF.

This rearrangement joins TRBV9 to TRBJ2-1; D is possibly TRBD1 or TRBD2 (5 bases each). This CDR3 spans 17 amino acids. Germline assignment: CDR1 SGDLS and CDR2 YYNGEE. V gave up 3 bases and J gave up 6 bases, with 22 bases separating them. The CDR3 DNA follows: TGTGCCAGCAGCGGTCTACTAGGGGTTACCAAACCCAATGAGCAGTTCTTC. Its protein is CASSGLLGVTKPNEQFF.

This clone was observed a single time. The genes are TRBV7-8 and TRBJ2-6, with D unresolved. V was clipped by 3 bases and J by 4 bases, with 10 bases between them. This CDR3 is 15 amino acids long. The V gene's germline CDR1 is SGHVS and CDR2 FQNEAQ. The CDR3 is CASSFGQAGANVLTF. CDR3 sequence (DNA): TGTGCCAGCAGCTTTGGGCAGGCCGGGGCCAACGTCCTGACTTTC. Filled out from reference TRBV7-8 and TRBJ2-6, the complete variable domain reads GAGVSQSPRYKVAKRGQDVALRCDPISGHVSLFWYQQALGQGPEFLTYFQNEAQLDKSGLPSDRFFAERPEGSVSTLKIQRTQQEDSAVYLCASSFGQAGANVLTFGAGSRLTVL.